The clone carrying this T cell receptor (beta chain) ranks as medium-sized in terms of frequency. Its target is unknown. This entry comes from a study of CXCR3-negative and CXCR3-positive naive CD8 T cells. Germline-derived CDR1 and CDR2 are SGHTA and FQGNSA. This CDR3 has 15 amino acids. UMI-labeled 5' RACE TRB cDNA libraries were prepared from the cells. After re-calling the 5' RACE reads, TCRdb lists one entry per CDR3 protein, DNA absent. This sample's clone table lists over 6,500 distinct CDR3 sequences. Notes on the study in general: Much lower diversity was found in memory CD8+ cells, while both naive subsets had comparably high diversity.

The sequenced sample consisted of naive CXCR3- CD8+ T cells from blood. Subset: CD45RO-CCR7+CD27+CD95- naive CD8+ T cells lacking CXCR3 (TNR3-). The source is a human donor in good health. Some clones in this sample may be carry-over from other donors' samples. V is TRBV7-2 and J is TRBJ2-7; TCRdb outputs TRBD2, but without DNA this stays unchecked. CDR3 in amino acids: CASSEGLASTYEQYF.